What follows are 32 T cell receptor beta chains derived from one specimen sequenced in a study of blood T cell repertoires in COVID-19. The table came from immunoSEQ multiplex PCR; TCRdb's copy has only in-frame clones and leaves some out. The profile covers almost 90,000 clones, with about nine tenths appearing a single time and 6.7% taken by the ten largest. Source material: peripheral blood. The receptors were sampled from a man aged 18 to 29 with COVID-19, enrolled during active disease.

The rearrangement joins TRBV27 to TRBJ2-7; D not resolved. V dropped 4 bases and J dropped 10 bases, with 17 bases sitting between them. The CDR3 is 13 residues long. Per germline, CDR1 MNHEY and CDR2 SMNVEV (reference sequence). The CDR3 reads CASSSGSRAGQYF. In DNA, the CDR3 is TGTGCCAGCAGTTCAGGTTCCCGCGCCGGTCAGTACTTC.

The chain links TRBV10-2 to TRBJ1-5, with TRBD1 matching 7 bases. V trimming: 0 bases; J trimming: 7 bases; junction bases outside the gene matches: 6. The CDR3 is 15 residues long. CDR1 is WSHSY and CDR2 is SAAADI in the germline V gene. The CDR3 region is CASSESRGQTQPQHF. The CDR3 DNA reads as TGCGCCAGCAGTGAGTCTAGGGGACAGACCCAGCCCCAGCATTTT.

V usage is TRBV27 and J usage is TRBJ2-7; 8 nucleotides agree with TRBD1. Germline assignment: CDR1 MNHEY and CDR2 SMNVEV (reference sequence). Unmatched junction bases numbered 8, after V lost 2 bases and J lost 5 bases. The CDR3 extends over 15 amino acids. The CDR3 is CASSLEDRASDEQYF. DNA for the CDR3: TGTGCCAGCAGTTTAGAGGACAGGGCTAGTGACGAGCAGTACTTC.

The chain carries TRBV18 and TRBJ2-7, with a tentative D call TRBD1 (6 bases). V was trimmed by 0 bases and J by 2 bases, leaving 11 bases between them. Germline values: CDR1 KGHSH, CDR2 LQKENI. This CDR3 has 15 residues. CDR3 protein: CASSPPRGEPYEQYF. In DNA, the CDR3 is TGTGCCAGCTCACCACCCAGGGGTGAACCCTACGAGCAGTACTTC.

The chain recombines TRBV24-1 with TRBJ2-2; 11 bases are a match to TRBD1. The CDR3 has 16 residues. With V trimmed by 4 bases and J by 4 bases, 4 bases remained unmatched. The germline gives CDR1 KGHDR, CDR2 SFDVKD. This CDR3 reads CATSDLGTGGTGELFF. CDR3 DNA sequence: TGTGCCACCAGTGACCTTGGGACAGGGGGCACCGGGGAGCTGTTTTTT.

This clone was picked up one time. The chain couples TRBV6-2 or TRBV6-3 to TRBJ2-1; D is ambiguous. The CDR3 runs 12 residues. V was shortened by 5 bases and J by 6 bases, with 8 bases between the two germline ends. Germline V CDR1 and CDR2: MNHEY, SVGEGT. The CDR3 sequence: CASSRVVNEQFF. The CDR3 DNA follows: TGTGCCAGCAGTCGGGTGGTCAATGAGCAGTTCTTC.

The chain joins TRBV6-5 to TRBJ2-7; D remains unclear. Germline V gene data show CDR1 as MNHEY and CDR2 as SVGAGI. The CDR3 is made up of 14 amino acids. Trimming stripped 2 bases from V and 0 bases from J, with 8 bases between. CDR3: CASSYEVYSYEQYF. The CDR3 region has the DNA TGTGCCAGCAGTTACGAGGTTTACTCCTACGAGCAGTACTTC.

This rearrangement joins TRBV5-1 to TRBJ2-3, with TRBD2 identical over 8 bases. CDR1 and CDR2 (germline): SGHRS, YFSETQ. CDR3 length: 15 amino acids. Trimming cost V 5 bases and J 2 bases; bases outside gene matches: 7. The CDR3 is CASSSGGRSTDTQYF. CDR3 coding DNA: TGCGCCAGCAGTTCGGGCGGGAGGTCCACAGATACGCAGTATTTT.

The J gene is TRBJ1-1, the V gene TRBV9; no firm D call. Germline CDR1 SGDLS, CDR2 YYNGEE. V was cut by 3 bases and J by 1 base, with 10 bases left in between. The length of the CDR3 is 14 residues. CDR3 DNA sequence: TGTGCCAGCAGCGATCTAGTGGGGAACACTGAAGCTTTCTTT. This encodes CASSDLVGNTEAFF.

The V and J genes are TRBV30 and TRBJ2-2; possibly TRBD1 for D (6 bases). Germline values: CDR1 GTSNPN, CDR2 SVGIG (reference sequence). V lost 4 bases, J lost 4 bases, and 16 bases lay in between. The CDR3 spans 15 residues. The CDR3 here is CAWKGVNRVTGELFF. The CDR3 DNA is TGTGCCTGGAAGGGGGTTAACAGGGTCACCGGGGAGCTGTTTTTT.

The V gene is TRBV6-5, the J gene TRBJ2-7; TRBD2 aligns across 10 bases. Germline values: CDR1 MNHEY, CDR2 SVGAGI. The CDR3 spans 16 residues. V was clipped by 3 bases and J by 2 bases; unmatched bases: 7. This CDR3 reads CASSYSASGRTYEQYF. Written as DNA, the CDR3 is TGTGCCAGCAGTTATTCTGCTAGCGGGAGAACCTACGAGCAGTACTTC.

CDR3 protein: CASSPISGNTIYF. The CDR3 nucleotides read TGTGCCAGCAGCCCCATTTCTGGAAACACCATATATTTT. The rearrangement uses TRBV9 and TRBJ1-3; D unclear. The CDR3 covers 13 residues. Between the trimmed V and J ends, which lost 4 bases and 1 base, there was a span of 6 bases. CDR1 is SGDLS and CDR2 is YYNGEE in the germline V gene.

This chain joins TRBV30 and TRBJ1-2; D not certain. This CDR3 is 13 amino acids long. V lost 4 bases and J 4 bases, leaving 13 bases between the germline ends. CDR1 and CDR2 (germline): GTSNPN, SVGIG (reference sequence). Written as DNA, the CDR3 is TGTGCCTGGATGGGCCTCACGGCCTATGGCTACACCTTC. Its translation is CAWMGLTAYGYTF.

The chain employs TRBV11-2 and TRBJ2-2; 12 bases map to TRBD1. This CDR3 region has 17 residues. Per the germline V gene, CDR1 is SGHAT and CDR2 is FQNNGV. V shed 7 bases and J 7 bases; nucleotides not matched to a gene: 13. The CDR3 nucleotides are TGTGCCAGCACCTGGCCCATCGGGACAGGGGGCTTCGGGGAGCTGTTTTTT. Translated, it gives CASTWPIGTGGFGELFF.

The CDR3 is CASSRARGDYGYTF. The DNA for the CDR3 is TGTGCCAGCAGCCGGGCCAGGGGGGACTATGGCTACACCTTC. The chain combines TRBV3-1 (or the pseudogene TRBV3-2) with TRBJ1-2, with 7 bases matching TRBD1. The CDR3 spans 14 residues. CDR1 is LGHDT, CDR2 YNNKEL, per germline (reference sequence). Trimming cost V 4 bases and J 3 bases; bases outside gene matches: 5.

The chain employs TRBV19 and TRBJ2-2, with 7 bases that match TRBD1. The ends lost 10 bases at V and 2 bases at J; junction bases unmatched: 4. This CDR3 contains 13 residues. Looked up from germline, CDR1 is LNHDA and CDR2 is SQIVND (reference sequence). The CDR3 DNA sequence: TGTGCCATCAGACAGGGAAACACCGGGGAGCTGTTTTTT. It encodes CAIRQGNTGELFF.

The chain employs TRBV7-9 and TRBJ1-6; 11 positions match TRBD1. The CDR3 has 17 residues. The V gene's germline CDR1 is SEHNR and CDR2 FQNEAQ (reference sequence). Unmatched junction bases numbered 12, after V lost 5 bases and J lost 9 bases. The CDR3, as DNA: TGTGCCAGCAGCGACACCGGGACAGGGGGTCACGGTTCACCCCTCCACTTT. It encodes CASSDTGTGGHGSPLHF.

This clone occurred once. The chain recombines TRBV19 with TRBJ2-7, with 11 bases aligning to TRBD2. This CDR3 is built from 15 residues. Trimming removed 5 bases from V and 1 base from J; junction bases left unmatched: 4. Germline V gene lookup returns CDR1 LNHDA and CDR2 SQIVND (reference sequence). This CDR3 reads CASSRGTSGSYEQYF. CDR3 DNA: TGTGCCAGTAGTCGAGGGACTAGCGGATCCTACGAGCAGTACTTC.

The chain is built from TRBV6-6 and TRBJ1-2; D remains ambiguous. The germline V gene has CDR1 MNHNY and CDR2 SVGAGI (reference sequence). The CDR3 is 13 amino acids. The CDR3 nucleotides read TGTGAGGTGGCAGCGTCTACTAACTATGGCTACACCTTC. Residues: CEVAASTNYGYTF.

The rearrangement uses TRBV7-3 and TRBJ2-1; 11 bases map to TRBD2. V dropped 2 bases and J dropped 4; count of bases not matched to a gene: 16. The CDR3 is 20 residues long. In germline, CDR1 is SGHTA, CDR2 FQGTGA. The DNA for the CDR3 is TGTGCCAGCAGCTTAGGGTGGTGGGACAAGGGACTAGCGGATTACAATGAGCAGTTCTTC. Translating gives CASSLGWWDKGLADYNEQFF.

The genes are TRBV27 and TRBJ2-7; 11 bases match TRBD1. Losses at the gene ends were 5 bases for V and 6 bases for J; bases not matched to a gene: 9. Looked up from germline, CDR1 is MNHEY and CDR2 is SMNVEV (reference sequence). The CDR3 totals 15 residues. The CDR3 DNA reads TGTGCCAGCAGTCTGACACGGACAGGGGGCCTCGAGCAGTACTTC. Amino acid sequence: CASSLTRTGGLEQYF.

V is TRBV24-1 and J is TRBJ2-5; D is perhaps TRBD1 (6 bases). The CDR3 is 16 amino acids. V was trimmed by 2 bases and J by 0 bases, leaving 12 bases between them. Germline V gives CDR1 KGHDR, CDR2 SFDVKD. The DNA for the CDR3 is TGTGCCACCAGTGATTCAACAGGGCCCAACCAAGAGACCCAGTACTTC. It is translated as CATSDSTGPNQETQYF.

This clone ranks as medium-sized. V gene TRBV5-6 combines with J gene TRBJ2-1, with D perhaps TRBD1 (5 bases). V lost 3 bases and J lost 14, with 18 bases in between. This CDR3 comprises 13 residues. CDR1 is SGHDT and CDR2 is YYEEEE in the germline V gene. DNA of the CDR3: TGTGCCAGCAGCTATGGGCCGACAGTAAGGGAGTTCTTC. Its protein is CASSYGPTVREFF.

In DNA form, the CDR3 reads TGTGCCAGCAGCCAAGAAAGGCGGGGACAGGGAAGGTTGAGGGCTTTCTTT. This codes for CASSQERRGQGRLRAFF. The chain is built from TRBV4-2 and TRBJ1-1; TRBD1 agrees at 9 bases. The CDR3 is 17 amino acids. Unmatched junction bases numbered 16, after V lost 0 bases and J lost 11 bases. CDR1 and CDR2 from the germline V gene are LGHNA and YNFKEQ.

CDR3 protein: CASSSSGPVTYEQYF. CDR3 in DNA: TGCGCCAGCAGTTCTAGCGGGCCAGTAACCTACGAGCAGTACTTC. V and J are TRBV10-2 and TRBJ2-7, with 8 positions matching TRBD2. Germline trimming cut 5 bases from V and 2 bases from J; bases unmatched to any gene: 8. CDR1 is WSHSY, CDR2 SAAADI, per germline. The CDR3 has 15 residues.

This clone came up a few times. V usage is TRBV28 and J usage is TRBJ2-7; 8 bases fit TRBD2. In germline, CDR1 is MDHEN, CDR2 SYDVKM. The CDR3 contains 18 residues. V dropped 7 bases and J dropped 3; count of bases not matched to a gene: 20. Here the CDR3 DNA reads TGTGCCAGCATTTCTCTCACCAACTCCCCTAGCGGGTACTACGAGCAGTACTTC. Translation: CASISLTNSPSGYYEQYF.

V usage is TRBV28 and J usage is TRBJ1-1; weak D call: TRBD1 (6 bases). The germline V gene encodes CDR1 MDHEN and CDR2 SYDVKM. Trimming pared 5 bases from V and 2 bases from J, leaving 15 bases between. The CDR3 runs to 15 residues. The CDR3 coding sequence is TGTGCCAGCAGTCTGCATGGACAGCCCAACACTGAAGCTTTCTTT. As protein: CASSLHGQPNTEAFF.

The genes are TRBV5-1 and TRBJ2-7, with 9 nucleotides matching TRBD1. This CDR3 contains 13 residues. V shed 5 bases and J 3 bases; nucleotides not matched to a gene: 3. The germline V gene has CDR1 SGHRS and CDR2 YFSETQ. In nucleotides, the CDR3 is TGCGCCAGCAGGGGGACAGGGATCTACGAGCAGTACTTC. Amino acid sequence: CASRGTGIYEQYF.

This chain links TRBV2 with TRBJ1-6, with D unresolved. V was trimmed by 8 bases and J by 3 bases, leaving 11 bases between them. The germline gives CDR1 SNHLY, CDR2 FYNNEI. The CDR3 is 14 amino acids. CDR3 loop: CASREEYYNSPLHF. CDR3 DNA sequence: TGTGCCAGCCGAGAAGAATACTATAATTCACCCCTCCACTTT.

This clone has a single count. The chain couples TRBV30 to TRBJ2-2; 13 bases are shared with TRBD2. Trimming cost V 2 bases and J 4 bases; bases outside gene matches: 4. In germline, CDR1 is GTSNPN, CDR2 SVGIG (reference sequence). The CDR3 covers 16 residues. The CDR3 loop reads CAWSRLAGGGTGELFF. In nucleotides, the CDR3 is TGTGCCTGGAGTCGACTAGCGGGAGGCGGCACCGGGGAGCTGTTTTTT.

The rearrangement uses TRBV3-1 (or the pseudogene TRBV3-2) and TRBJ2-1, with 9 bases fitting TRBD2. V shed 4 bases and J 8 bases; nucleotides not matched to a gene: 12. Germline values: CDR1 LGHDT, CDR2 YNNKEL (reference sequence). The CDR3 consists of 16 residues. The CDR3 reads CASSPSIAGARDEQFF. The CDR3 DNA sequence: TGTGCCAGCAGCCCCTCCATAGCGGGAGCGAGAGATGAGCAGTTCTTC.

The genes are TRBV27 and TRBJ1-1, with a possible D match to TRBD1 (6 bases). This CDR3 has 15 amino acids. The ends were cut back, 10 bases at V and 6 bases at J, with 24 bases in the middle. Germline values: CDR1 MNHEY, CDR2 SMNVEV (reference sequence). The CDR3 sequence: CATGWWFRGKAEAFF. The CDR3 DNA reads TGTGCCACCGGGTGGTGGTTTAGGGGGAAGGCTGAAGCTTTCTTT.